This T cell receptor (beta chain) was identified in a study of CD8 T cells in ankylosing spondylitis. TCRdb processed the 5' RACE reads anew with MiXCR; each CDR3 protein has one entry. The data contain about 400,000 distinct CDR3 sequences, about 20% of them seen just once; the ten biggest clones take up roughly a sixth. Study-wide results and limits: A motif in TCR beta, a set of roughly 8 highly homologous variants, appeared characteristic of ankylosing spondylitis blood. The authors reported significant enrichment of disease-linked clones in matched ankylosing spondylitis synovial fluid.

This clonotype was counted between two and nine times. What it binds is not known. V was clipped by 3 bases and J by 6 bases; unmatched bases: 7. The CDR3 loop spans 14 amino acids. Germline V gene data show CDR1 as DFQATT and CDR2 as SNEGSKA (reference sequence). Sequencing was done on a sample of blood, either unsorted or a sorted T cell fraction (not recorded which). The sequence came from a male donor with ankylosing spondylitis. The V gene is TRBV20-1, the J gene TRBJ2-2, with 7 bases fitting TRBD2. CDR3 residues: CSASLRERAGELFF. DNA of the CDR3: TGCAGTGCTAGCTTGCGGGAGCGGGCCGGGGAGCTGTTTTTT.